This T cell receptor (beta chain) derives from a study of blood T cell repertoires in COVID-19. Trimming cost V 4 bases and J 0 bases; bases outside gene matches: 14. The CDR3 runs to 18 residues. Germline V lookup: CDR1 GTSNPN, CDR2 SVGIG (reference sequence). As originally analysed: Using reference gene primer amplification, nucleated cell counts were estimated. Clones were sequenced by immunoSEQ multiplex PCR, and TCRdb holds only the in-frame ones, with some missing. The DNA gave D and trimming, while V, J and clone size come from that table. The table shows approximately 180,000 clones, with roughly 87% occurring only once.

This chain uses TRBV30 with TRBJ2-1, with 8 bases aligning to TRBD2. The origin of this receptor is a human donor with acute COVID-19. The donor label of this sample is uncertain. Sequencing was done on a sample of PBMCs or T cells enriched from blood (not recorded which). CDR3 coding DNA: TGTGCCTGGACCCATTGGGCTAGCGGGCCAAGCTCCTACAATGAGCAGTTCTTC. Protein product: CAWTHWASGPSSYNEQFF.